The 20 T cell receptor beta chains given below trace back to one sample, sequenced in a study of beta chain features in type 1 diabetes. The investigators reverse transcribed all of the isolated RNA, so they sequenced expressed TCRB transcripts. Libraries were prepared by immunoSEQ multiplex PCR; TCRdb keeps only in-frame clonotypes and omits some of them. This sample has about 330,000 clones, with 9.5% to 12% found just once. Material for sequencing was naive CD4+ T cells from blood. Receptors originate from a woman in her 30s in good health.

This clone appeared a few times. The rearrangement uses TRBV19 and TRBJ2-3; tentative D call: TRBD1 (5 bases). The V gene's germline CDR1 is LNHDA and CDR2 SQIVND (reference sequence). The CDR3 runs to 13 residues. CDR3 loop: CAGSKGGTDTQYF. Written as DNA, the CDR3 is TGTGCGGGATCCAAAGGGGGCACAGATACGCAGTATTTT.

This clone has only a few counts. The chain combines TRBV18 with TRBJ2-7; the D is unclear. V was cut by 6 bases and J by 0 bases, with 6 bases left in between. The germline V gene encodes CDR1 KGHSH and CDR2 LQKENI. This CDR3 region has 12 residues. The CDR3 DNA sequence: TGTGCCAGCTCGGCCTCCTCCTACGAGCAGTACTTC. The encoded protein is CASSASSYEQYF.

A few counts support this clone. This chain connects TRBV29-1 to TRBJ2-1, with 15 positions matching TRBD2. CDR1 and CDR2 (germline): SQVTM, ANQGSEA. V trimming: 6 bases; J trimming: 7 bases; junction bases outside the gene matches: 7. The CDR3 loop spans 15 amino acids. The CDR3 DNA follows: TGCAGCGTGGAATCCGGGACTAGCGGGGGGAATGAGCAGTTCTTC. Amino acid sequence: CSVESGTSGGNEQFF.

V is TRBV7-9 and J is TRBJ1-4; 7 bases agree with TRBD1. V was clipped by 3 bases and J by 6 bases; unmatched bases: 4. The CDR3 totals 14 residues. Looked up from germline, CDR1 is SEHNR and CDR2 is FQNEAQ (reference sequence). In nucleotides, the CDR3 is TGTGCCAGCAGCTTCGACAGGGCCGATGAAAAACTGTTTTTT. Its protein is CASSFDRADEKLFF.

In this sample, this clone turned up a few times. This chain joins TRBV4-1 and TRBJ2-5; possibly TRBD1 for D (5 bases). Germline CDR1 and CDR2: MGHRA and YSYEKL. V lost 3 bases, J lost 6 bases, and 11 bases lay in between. The CDR3 extends over 13 amino acids. The CDR3 sequence is CASSQTVIQTQYF. Here the CDR3 DNA reads TGCGCCAGCAGCCAGACAGTAATACAGACCCAGTACTTC.

The sample holds a few counts of this clone. This rearrangement joins TRBV23-1 to TRBJ2-2, with D possibly TRBD2 on 6 matching bases. TRBV23-1 is filed as an ORF, its function uncertain. The CDR3 runs 18 residues. Trimming removed 0 bases from V and 3 bases from J, with 17 bases in between. The CDR3 coding sequence is TGCGCCAGCAGTCAATCCAAACCGGGAGATGGAGACACCGGGGAGCTGTTTTTT. Translation gives CASSQSKPGDGDTGELFF.

The chain links TRBV5-4 to TRBJ2-5; a possible D gene is TRBD2 (5 bases). This CDR3 contains 13 residues. Germline loops: CDR1 SGHNT, CDR2 YYREEE (reference sequence). This CDR3 reads CAWERKIQETQYF. DNA of the CDR3: TGTGCTTGGGAGCGGAAGATCCAAGAGACCCAGTACTTC.

The V call is TRBV7-3, the J call TRBJ2-5; 11 bases match TRBD1. The germline CDR1 and CDR2 sequences are SGHTA and FQGTGA. The CDR3 spans 13 residues. After removal of 5 bases from V and 5 bases from J, the junction contained 1 base not matched to a gene. In DNA, the CDR3 is TGTGCCAGCAGCCGGGACAGGGGGGAGACCCAGTACTTC. Translated: CASSRDRGETQYF.

In this sample, this clone turned up a few times. The chain carries TRBV5-1 and TRBJ2-7; D uncertain. This CDR3 comprises 15 residues. With 0 bases removed from V and 0 bases from J, the gap between germline ends came to 10 bases. Germline V gives CDR1 SGHRS, CDR2 YFSETQ. The CDR3 here is CASSLVTVSSYEQYF. The CDR3 nucleotides are TGCGCCAGCAGCTTGGTTACAGTGTCCTCCTACGAGCAGTACTTC.

The V and J genes are TRBV6-6 and TRBJ2-7; 8 nucleotides align to TRBD1. The V and J ends lost 4 bases and 0 bases, in that order; junction bases with no gene match: 2. The CDR3 runs 14 residues. The V gene's germline CDR1 is MNHNY and CDR2 SVGAGI (reference sequence). CDR3: CASSWTGSSYEQYF. The CDR3, as DNA: TGTGCCAGCAGTTGGACAGGGAGCTCCTACGAGCAGTACTTC.

The chain couples TRBV28 to TRBJ2-7; 12 nucleotides match TRBD1. V was clipped by 4 bases and J by 7 bases; unmatched bases: 8. The germline V gene encodes CDR1 MDHEN and CDR2 SYDVKM. The CDR3 runs to 15 residues. CDR3 loop: CASSWGGTGGEEQYF. CDR3 coding DNA: TGTGCCAGCAGTTGGGGTGGGACAGGGGGCGAAGAGCAGTACTTC.

In this sample, this clone turned up a few times. The V and J genes are TRBV27 and TRBJ2-7, with unresolved D. The CDR3 contains 13 residues. Trimming took 4 bases from V and 1 from J, leaving 8 bases between them. CDR1 is MNHEY and CDR2 is SMNVEV in the germline V gene (reference sequence). Written as DNA, the CDR3 is TGTGCCAGCAGTTCGACTGAGTCCTACGAGCAGTACTTC. Its translation: CASSSTESYEQYF.

This chain uses TRBV18 with TRBJ1-1; TRBD1 might be the D (5 bases). The germline V and J ends were trimmed by 2 bases and 5 bases, with 18 bases remaining between them. Per the germline V gene, CDR1 is KGHSH and CDR2 is LQKENI. CDR3 length equals 16 residues. This CDR3 reads CASSPIREAPGTEAFF. CDR3 DNA sequence: TGTGCCAGCTCACCAATCAGGGAGGCCCCGGGTACTGAAGCTTTCTTT.

This clone came up a few times. The chain has TRBV4-3 and TRBJ2-1; D not resolved. Trimming took off 2 bases at V and 2 bases at J, with 10 bases between the two ends. Per germline, CDR1 LGHNA and CDR2 YSLEER. This CDR3 spans 15 amino acids. The CDR3 DNA sequence: TGCGCCAGCAGCCAATCTCCGGTAGCCTACAATGAGCAGTTCTTC. This gives the protein CASSQSPVAYNEQFF.

This clone has a handful of counts. The V gene is TRBV11-2, the J gene TRBJ2-1; D gene unclear. This CDR3 comprises 13 residues. The germline gives CDR1 SGHAT, CDR2 FQNNGV. The V end lost 8 bases, the J end lost 5 bases, and 13 bases lay between the germline ends. CDR3 in amino acids: CASLTVRDNEQFF. The CDR3 nucleotides read TGTGCCAGCTTGACGGTCCGGGACAATGAGCAGTTCTTC.

This clone was picked up a small number of times. V is TRBV4-2 and J is TRBJ2-5, with D possibly matching TRBD2 (5 bases). The CDR3 length is 13 residues. The germline V gene encodes CDR1 LGHNA and CDR2 YNFKEQ. V was shortened by 1 base and J by 7 bases, with 10 bases between the two germline ends. The DNA of the CDR3 is TGTGCCAGCAGCCAAGCGGACTTCTCGACCCAGTACTTC. Translated, it gives CASSQADFSTQYF.

This clone occurred a few times. The J gene is TRBJ2-1, the V gene TRBV19, with 10 bases lining up with TRBD2. The CDR3 contains 15 residues. Trimming cost V 8 bases and J 5 bases; bases outside gene matches: 9. Germline V lookup: CDR1 LNHDA, CDR2 SQIVND (reference sequence). CDR3 residues: CASGTSATPHNEQFF. The CDR3 nucleotides read TGTGCCAGTGGGACTAGCGCCACTCCACACAATGAGCAGTTCTTC.

The V and J genes are TRBV5-6 and TRBJ2-7, with 9 bases lining up with TRBD2. CDR1 SGHDT and CDR2 YYEEEE come from the germline V gene. Trimming removed 1 base from V and 5 bases from J; junction bases left unmatched: 4. CDR3 length equals 14 residues. This CDR3 is CASSLSSGTDEQYF. In DNA form, the CDR3 reads TGTGCCAGCAGCTTGTCTAGCGGGACCGACGAGCAGTACTTC.

This clone turned up a few times. The chain employs TRBV7-2 and TRBJ2-5; the D gene is possibly TRBD2 (5 bases). CDR1 is SGHTA, CDR2 FQGNSA, per germline. The V end lost 1 base, the J end lost 7 bases, and 13 bases lay between the germline ends. This CDR3 contains 14 residues. CDR3 residues: CASSLVYEGATQYF. CDR3 sequence (DNA): TGTGCCAGCAGCTTAGTGTATGAGGGCGCGACCCAGTACTTC.

This clone was observed a handful of times. The chain carries TRBV5-1 and TRBJ2-1; 9 positions agree with TRBD2. CDR1 SGHRS and CDR2 YFSETQ come from the germline V gene. CDR3 size: 15 residues. With 4 bases clipped from V and 1 base from J, the junction kept 3 bases outside the gene matches. CDR3 in amino acids: CASSRAGGSYNEQFF. Here the CDR3 DNA reads TGCGCCAGCAGCCGAGCGGGAGGATCCTACAATGAGCAGTTCTTC.